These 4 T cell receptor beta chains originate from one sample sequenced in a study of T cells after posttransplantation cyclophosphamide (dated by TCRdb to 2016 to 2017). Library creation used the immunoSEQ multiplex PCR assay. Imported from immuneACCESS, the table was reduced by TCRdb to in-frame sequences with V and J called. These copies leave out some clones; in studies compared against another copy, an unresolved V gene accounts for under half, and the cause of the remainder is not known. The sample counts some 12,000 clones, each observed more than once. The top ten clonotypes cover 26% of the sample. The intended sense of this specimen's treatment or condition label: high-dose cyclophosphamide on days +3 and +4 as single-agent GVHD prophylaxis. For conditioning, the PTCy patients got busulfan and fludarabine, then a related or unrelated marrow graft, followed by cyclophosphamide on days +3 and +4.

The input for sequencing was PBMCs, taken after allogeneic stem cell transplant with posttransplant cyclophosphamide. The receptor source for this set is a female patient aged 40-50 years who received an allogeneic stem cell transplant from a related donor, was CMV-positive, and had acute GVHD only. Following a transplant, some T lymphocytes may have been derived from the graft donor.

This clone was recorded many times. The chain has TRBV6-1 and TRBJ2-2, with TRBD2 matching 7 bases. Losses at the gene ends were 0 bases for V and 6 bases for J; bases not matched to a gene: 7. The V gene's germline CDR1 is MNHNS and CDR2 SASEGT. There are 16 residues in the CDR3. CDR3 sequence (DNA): TGTGCCAGCAGTGAAGCATACGGGAGGCTTGCCGGGGAGCTGTTTTTT. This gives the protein CASSEAYGRLAGELFF.

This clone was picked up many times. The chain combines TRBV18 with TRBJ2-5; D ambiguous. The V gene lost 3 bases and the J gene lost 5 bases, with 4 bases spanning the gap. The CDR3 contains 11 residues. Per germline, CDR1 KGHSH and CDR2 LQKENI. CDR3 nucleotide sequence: TGTGCCAGCTCACCGAGGGAGACCCAGTACTTC. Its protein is CASSPRETQYF.

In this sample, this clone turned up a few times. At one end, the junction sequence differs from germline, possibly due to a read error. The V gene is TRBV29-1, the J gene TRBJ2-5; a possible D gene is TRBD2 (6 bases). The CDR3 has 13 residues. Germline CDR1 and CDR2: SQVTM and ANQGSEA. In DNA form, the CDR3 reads TGCAGCGTAGAAGGGACTTCGCAAGAGACCCAGTACTTC. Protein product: CSVEGTSQETQYF.

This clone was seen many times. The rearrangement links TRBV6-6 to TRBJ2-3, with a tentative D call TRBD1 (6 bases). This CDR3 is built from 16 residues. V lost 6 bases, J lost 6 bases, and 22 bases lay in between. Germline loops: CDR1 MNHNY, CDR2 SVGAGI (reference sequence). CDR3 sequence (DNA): TGTGCCAGCAGACGGCTCTCGTCCCCGCAGGGGGATACGCAGTATTTT. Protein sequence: CASRRLSSPQGDTQYF.